A single TCR beta chain is shown here with its context. Its antigen is not identified. The source of the sample is a study of CD8 T cells in ankylosing spondylitis. The ends lost 5 bases at V and 4 bases at J; junction bases unmatched: 10. The length of the CDR3 is 15 residues. Germline assignment: CDR1 SEHNR and CDR2 FQNEAQ (reference sequence). Quantitative 5'-RACE was performed with molecular barcodes, and it yielded the TCR beta libraries. Using its own MiXCR run on the 5' RACE reads, TCRdb lists one record per CDR3 protein. This sample has approximately 300,000 distinct CDR3 sequences, with less than 10% found just once. Study results and limitations: What seemed typical of ankylosing spondylitis blood was a TCR beta motif built from under 10 highly homologous variants. Relatively scarce in peripheral blood, disease-linked clones were CD8+.

The chain is built from TRBV7-9 and TRBJ2-7; 8 bases agree with TRBD2. The sample was blood, either unsorted or a sorted T cell fraction (not recorded which). The TCR sequence derives from a male donor with ankylosing spondylitis. Here the CDR3 DNA reads TGTGCCAGCAGCCAAGGTACTAGCGGACAATACGAGCAGTACTTC. It specifies CASSQGTSGQYEQYF.